This T cell receptor beta chain is drawn from a study of siplizumab effects on memory and regulatory T cells (dated by TCRdb to 2018 to 2020). Background on the whole study: The study examined how the anti-CD2 antibody siplizumab affects alloreactive T-cell subsets in allogeneic mixed lymphocyte reactions built from human PBMCs. What the research found in general, with its limitations: Compared with memory T cells, unstimulated naive T cells appeared more diverse, and naive cells seemed to make a substantial contribution to the alloresponse. Siplizumab significantly reduced the cumulative frequency of alloreactive sequences traceable to unstimulated CD4+ memory T cells. Sequences below about 10^-5 frequency were poorly captured, so only a minor fraction of alloreactive clones could be mapped to unstimulated subsets. About 80-96% of proliferating CD4+ or CD8+ clones could not be given a naive or memory phenotype. No functional confirmation was obtained for the suppressive function of proliferating Tregs from siplizumab cultures. In reactions with siplizumab, an average of around 70% of mappable alloreactive CD4+ clones were Treg-derived, compared with around 30% in control reactions.

Turning to this clone: No antigen is known for it. Nothing much larger sits one base from this clone, and base qualities are not available.

Preparation of the library involved the immunoSEQ multiplex PCR assay. The deep sequencing platform assayed approximately 100,000 TCR templates per sample. Genomic DNA extracted from sorted T cells was used for TCRbeta CDR3 sequencing. The study's processing was this. The R programming language was used for the clonal analysis of the TCRbeta CDR3 data. Unstimulated samples were compared with post-reaction CFSE-low samples to define alloreactive CD4+ and CD8+ clones. Regulatory or non-regulatory origin was assigned to alloreactive CD4+ clones by matching of sequences to sorted unstimulated Treg and non-Treg repertoires. This immuneACCESS table, as held by TCRdb, lists in-frame sequences with V and J called but not all clones. Of the missing ones, under half trace to an unresolved V gene in checked studies; the others have no known cause. The V and J calls and clone size are taken from that table; D and trimming were inferred from the DNA. The sample table shows under 130,000 clones, and more than 85% are seen once. The ten most abundant clones make up about 0.32% of the sample.

TCRbeta CDR3 sequencing was performed on sorted unstimulated T cells and on proliferating T cells recovered from mixed lymphocyte reactions. Fresh whole blood from nine to eleven HLA-typed healthy donors was used to isolate PBMCs. The CDR3 has 13 amino acids, counting the end cysteine and phenylalanine. Only CDR3 DNA remains: 39 bases, in frame from the first base. Sequences GTSNPN (CDR1) and SVGIG (CDR2) are obtained from the germline V gene (reference sequence). V gives up 4 bases and J gives up 5 bases, and the segment between their germline ends measures 12 bases. The sequencing input was CD4+ T cells sorted from blood. The V and J genes are TRBV30 and TRBJ2-1, with the D segment identity uncertain. This sequence originates from a human donor in good health. The DNA is TGTGCCTGGACCCGGAATCCCGACAATGAGCAGTTCTTC. This is translated as CAWTRNPDNEQFF.